The clone carrying this TCR beta chain has only one observation. What it recognizes is unknown. The source of the sample is a study of cytomegalovirus exposure and HLA in healthy donors. Findings and limits, study-wide: In vitro work confirmed that three CMV-associated chains recognize CMV antigens. Rare TCR sequences predominated, though certain public TCRs were found in many donors.

Primers included in the PCR were 60 Vbeta and 13 Jbeta primers. Repertoires were generated with immunoSEQ multiplex PCR, while TCRdb's copy carries only in-frame clones and drops some. The data hold roughly 150,000 clones, with approximately 80% observed a single time. Looked up from germline, CDR1 is MNHNS and CDR2 is SASEGT. The CDR3 runs to 16 residues. V shed 1 base and J shed 1 base, with 11 bases lying between them. V usage is TRBV6-1 and J usage is TRBJ1-5; weak D call: TRBD1 (6 bases). This receptor was taken from a woman aged 45-60 years in good health and CMV-seropositive. The sequenced sample was PBMCs. The CDR3 DNA follows: TGTGCCAGCAGTGAAGTGTGGGGGGGCAGCAATCAGCCCCAGCATTTT. Translating it yields CASSEVWGGSNQPQHF.